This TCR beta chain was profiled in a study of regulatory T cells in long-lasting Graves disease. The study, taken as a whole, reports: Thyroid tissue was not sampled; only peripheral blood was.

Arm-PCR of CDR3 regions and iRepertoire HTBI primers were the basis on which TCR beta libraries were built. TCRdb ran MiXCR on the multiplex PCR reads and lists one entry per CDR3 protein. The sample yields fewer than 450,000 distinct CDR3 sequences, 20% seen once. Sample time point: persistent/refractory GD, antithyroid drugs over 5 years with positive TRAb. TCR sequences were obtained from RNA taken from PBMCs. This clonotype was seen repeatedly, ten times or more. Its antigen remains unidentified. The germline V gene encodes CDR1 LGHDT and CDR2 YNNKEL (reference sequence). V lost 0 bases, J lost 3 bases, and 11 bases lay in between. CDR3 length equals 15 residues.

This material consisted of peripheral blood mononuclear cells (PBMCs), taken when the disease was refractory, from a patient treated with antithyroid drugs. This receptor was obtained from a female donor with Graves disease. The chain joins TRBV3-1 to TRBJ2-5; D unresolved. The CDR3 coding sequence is TGTGCCAGCAGCCAAGATCTTGGCAGGAAAGAGACCCAGTACTTC. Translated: CASSQDLGRKETQYF.